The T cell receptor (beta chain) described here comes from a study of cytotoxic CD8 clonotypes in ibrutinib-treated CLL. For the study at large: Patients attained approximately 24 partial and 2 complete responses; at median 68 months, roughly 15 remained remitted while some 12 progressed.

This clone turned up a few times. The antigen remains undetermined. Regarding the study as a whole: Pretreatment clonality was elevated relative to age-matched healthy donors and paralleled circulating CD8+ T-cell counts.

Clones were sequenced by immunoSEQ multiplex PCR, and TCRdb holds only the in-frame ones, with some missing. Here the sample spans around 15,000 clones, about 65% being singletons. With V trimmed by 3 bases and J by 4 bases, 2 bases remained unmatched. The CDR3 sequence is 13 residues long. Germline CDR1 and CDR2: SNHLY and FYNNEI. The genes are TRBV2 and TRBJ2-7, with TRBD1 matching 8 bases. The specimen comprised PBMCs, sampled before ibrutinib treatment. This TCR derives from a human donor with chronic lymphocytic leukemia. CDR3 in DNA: TGTGCCAGCAGTGATAACAGGGGGTACGAGCAGTACTTC. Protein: CASSDNRGYEQYF.